The entry below describes one T cell receptor beta chain. The data derive from a study of T cells expressing NK-cell markers. Study in general: Sorted CD3+CD56-NKG2C+, CD3+CD56+NKG2C+ and CD3+CD56+NKG2C- T cells supplied the TCR beta repertoires.

There are 17 residues in the CDR3. The V gene's germline CDR1 is LNHNV and CDR2 YYDKDF (reference sequence). TCRdb reprocessed the 5' RACE reads and stores each CDR3 protein as one record, lacking DNA. This sample's table reports roughly 380,000 distinct CDR3 sequences. The chain combines TRBV15 with TRBJ2-5; the D call of TRBD1 rests on TCRdb alone, since no DNA is present to check it. The TCR comes from a man aged 18-75 years in good health. Material for sequencing was blood T cells: a sorted CD56 or NKG2C T cell subset, CD4+ or CD8+ T cells, or bulk PBMC T cells (not recorded which). The CDR3 spells CATSRGTGTGGKETQYF. Using reference TRBV15 and TRBJ2-5 for the parts outside the CDR3, the full variable domain is DAMVIQNPRYQVTQFGKPVTLSCSQTLNHNVMYWYQQKSSQAPKLLFHYYDKDFNNEADTPDNFQSRRPNTSFCFLDIRSPGLGDTAMYLCATSRGTGTGGKETQYFGPGTRLLVL.